This T cell receptor (beta chain) was documented in a study of OX40 agonist ivuxolimab in advanced cancers. Study-level information: Ivuxolimab, an antibody that agonizes OX40 (CD134), was administered to the patients. Study-wide results and caveats: CD8+ T cells (on average) carried more expanded clones than CD4+ T cells. The study found among the lowest clonal expansion in partial responders at 0.1-3.0 mg/kg.

This CDR3 spans 15 amino acids. Germline CDR1 reads MNHNS; CDR2 reads SASEGT. Trimming took off 4 bases at V and 2 bases at J, with 15 bases between the two ends. This clone showed up just once. Its antigen is still unknown. The method was immunoSEQ multiplex PCR; TCRdb's version includes in-frame clones alone and lacks a portion of them. The table lists about 48,000 clones, about 85% of them singletons. On cycle 4 day 1 and cycle 7 day 1, as well as at baseline, blood was sampled. This receptor was obtained from an adult with an advanced solid tumor such as melanoma, head and neck, liver or kidney cancer. The V call is TRBV6-1, the J call TRBJ2-7, with D perhaps TRBD2 (6 bases). The sequencing here drew on CD4+ or CD8+ T cells sorted from blood, taken in a trial of the OX40 agonist ivuxolimab. CDR3 coding DNA: TGTGCCAGCAGTGGAGTCGGACTAACCACCTACGAGCAGTACTTC. Translating it yields CASSGVGLTTYEQYF.